Here is one TCR beta chain with its context. What it binds is not known. The data derive from a study of T cells in Graves' hyperthyroidism and ophthalmopathy. Regarding the study as a whole: Most thyroid clonotypes that were expanded above 0.001 also turned up in blood.

V was clipped by 10 bases and J by 0 bases, with 17 bases between them. Per germline, CDR1 SNHLY and CDR2 FYNNEI. This CDR3 has 15 amino acids. RNA transcripts yielded amplified TCR beta CDR3 regions. HTBI primers were employed in a first-round RT-PCR of the TCR CDR3. TCRdb processed the multiplex PCR reads anew with MiXCR; each CDR3 protein has one entry. The repertoire includes about 180,000 distinct CDR3 sequences, about 15% of them detected once, and 25% to 30% sits in the top ten. Patients were aged 18 to 65, had disease duration under 2 months, and had newly diagnosed hyperthyroidism. Exclusion of patients followed from uncontrolled infection, other autoimmune disease, pregnancy or lactation.

The gene calls are TRBV2 and TRBJ2-3; D gene ambiguous. The TCR was taken from a woman aged 50 to 65 with Graves' hyperthyroidism. Sequencing input: blood. CDR3 residues: CAINLRGRSTDTQYF. CDR3 nucleotide sequence: TGTGCCATAAATCTACGCGGTAGAAGCACAGATACGCAGTATTTT.